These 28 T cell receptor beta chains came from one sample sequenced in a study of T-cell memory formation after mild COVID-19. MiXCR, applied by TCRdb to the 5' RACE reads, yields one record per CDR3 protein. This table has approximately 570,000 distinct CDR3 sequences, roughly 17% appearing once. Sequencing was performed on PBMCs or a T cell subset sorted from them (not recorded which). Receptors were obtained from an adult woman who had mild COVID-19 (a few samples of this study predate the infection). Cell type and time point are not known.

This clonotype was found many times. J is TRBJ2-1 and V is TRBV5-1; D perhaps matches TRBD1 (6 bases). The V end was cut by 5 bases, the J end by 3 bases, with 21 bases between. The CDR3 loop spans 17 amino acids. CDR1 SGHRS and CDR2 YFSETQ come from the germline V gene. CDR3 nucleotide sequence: TGCGCCAGCAGACTGGTGGTTGGGCAGGGGATCTACAATGAGCAGTTCTTC. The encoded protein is CASRLVVGQGIYNEQFF.

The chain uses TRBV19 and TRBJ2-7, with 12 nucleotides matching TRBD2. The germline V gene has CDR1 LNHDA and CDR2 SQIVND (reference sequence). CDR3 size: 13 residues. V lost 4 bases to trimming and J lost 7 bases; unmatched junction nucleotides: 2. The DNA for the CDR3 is TGTGCCAGTAGTAAAGGACTAGCGGGAGAGCAGTACTTC. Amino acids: CASSKGLAGEQYF.

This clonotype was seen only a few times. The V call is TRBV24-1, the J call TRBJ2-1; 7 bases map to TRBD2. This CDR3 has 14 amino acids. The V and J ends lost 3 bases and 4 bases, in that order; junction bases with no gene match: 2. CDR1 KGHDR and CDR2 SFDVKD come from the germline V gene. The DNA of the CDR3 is TGTGCCACCAGTGATGGGGGGGGGTACAATGAGCAGTTCTTC. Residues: CATSDGGGYNEQFF.

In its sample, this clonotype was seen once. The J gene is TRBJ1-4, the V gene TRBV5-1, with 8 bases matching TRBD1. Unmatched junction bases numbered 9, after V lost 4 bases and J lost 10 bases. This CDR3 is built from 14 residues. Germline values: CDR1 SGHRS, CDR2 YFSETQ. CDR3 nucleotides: TGCGCCAGCAGCCGAGTGCAGGGGGCCGGAAAACTGTTTTTT. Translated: CASSRVQGAGKLFF.

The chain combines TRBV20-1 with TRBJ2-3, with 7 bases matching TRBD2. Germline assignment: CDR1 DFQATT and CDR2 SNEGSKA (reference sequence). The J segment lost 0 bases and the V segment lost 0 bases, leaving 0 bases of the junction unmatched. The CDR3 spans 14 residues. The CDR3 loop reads CSARDSGSTDTQYF. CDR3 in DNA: TGCAGTGCTAGAGATAGCGGGAGCACAGATACGCAGTATTTT.

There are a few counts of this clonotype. This CDR3 is CASSRLVRENTGELFF. The CDR3 DNA follows: TGTGCCAGCAGCCGCCTCGTCAGGGAAAACACCGGGGAGCTGTTTTTT. V usage is TRBV7-9 and J usage is TRBJ2-2; possibly TRBD1 for D (5 bases). V was pared by 5 bases and J by 2 bases, with 15 bases between. This CDR3 has 16 amino acids. Germline V gives CDR1 SEHNR, CDR2 FQNEAQ (reference sequence).

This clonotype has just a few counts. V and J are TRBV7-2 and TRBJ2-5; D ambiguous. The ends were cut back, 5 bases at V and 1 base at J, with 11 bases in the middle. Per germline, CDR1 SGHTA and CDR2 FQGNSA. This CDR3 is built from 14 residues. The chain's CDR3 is CASSLGRSQETQYF. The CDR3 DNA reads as TGTGCCAGCAGCCTTGGGCGGTCCCAAGAGACCCAGTACTTC.

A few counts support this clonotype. The CDR3 loop reads CASSSGTGDNYGYTF. The CDR3 DNA follows: TGCGCCAGCAGTTCTGGGACAGGGGATAACTATGGCTACACCTTC. The genes are TRBV5-1 and TRBJ1-2, with 10 bases identical to TRBD1. Looked up from germline, CDR1 is SGHRS and CDR2 is YFSETQ. With V trimmed by 5 bases and J by 1 base, 5 bases remained unmatched. The CDR3 length is 15 residues.

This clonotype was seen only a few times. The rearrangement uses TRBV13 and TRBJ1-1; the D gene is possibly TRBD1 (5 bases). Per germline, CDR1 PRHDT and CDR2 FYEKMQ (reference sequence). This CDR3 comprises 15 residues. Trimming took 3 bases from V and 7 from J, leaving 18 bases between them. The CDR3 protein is CASSFFSGEWNEAFF. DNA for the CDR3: TGTGCCAGCAGCTTCTTCTCGGGGGAATGGAATGAAGCTTTCTTT.

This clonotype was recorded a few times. The CDR3 protein is CASSLDPGYNQPQHF. The CDR3 coding sequence is TGTGCCAGCAGCTTAGACCCAGGGTACAATCAGCCCCAGCATTTT. The rearrangement joins TRBV11-2 to TRBJ1-5, with a possible D match to TRBD1 (5 bases). Per germline, CDR1 SGHAT and CDR2 FQNNGV. This CDR3 spans 15 amino acids. Trimming pared 0 bases from V and 3 bases from J, leaving 9 bases between.

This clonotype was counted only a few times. CDR3 sequence: CASSYSPTSLAKNIQYF. The DNA for the CDR3 is TGTGCCAGCAGTTACTCGCCGACAAGTCTAGCCAAAAACATTCAGTACTTC. The rearrangement uses TRBV6-6 and TRBJ2-4; D is unresolved. Germline assignment: CDR1 MNHNY and CDR2 SVGAGI (reference sequence). The CDR3 contains 17 residues. V was pared by 0 bases and J by 0 bases, with 12 bases between.

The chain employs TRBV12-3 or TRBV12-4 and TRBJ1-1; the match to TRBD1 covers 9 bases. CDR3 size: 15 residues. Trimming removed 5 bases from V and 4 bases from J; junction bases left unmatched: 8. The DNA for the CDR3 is TGTGCCAGCAGTCGACGGACAGGGGTGATCACTGAAGCTTTCTTT. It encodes CASSRRTGVITEAFF.

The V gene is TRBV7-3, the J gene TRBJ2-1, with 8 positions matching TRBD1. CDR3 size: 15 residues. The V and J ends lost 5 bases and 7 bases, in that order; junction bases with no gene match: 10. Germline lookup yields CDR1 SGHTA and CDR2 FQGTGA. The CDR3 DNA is TGTGCCAGCAGCCCAGGACAGGGATTCCTGAATGAGCAGTTCTTC. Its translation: CASSPGQGFLNEQFF. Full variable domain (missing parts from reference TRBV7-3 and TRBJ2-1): GAGVSQTPSNKVTEKGKYVELRCDPISGHTALYWYRQSLGQGPEFLIYFQGTGAADDSGLPNDRFFAVRPEGSVSTLKIQRTERGDSAVYLCASSPGQGFLNEQFFGPGTRLTVL.

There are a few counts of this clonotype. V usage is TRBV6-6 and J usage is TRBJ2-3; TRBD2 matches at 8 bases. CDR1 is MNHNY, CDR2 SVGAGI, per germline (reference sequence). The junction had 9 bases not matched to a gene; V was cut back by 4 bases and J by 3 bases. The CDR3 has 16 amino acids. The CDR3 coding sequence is TGTGCCAGCAGTTCCCCGGGACTAGGGGAGACAGATACGCAGTATTTT. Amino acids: CASSSPGLGETDTQYF.

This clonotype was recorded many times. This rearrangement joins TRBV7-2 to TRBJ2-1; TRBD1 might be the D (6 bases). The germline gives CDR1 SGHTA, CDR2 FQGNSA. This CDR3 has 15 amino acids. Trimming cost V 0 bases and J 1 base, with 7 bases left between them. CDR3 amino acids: CASSLAQGSYNEQFF. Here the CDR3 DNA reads TGTGCCAGCAGCTTAGCCCAGGGGTCCTACAATGAGCAGTTCTTC.

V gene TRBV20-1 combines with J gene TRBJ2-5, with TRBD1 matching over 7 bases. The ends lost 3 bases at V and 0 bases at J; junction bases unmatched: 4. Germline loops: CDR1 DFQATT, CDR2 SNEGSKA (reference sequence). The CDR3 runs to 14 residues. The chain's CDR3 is CSASGTGDQETQYF. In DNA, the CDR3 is TGCAGTGCTAGTGGTACAGGGGACCAAGAGACCCAGTACTTC.

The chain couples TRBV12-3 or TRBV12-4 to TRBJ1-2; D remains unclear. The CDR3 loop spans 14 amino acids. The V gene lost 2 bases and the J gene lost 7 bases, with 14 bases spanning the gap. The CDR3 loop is CASSLSLAVGGYTF. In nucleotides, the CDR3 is TGTGCCAGCAGTTTAAGCCTCGCGGTTGGTGGCTACACCTTC.

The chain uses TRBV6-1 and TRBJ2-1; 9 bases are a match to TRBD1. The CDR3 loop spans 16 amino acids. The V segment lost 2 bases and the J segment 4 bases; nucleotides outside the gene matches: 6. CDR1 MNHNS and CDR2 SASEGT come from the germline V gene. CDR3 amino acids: CASSESSGTGYNEQFF. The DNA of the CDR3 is TGTGCCAGCAGTGAATCCAGCGGGACAGGGTACAATGAGCAGTTCTTC.

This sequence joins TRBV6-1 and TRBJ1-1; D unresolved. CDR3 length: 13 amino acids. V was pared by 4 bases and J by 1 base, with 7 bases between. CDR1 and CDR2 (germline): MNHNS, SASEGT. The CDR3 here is CASSVWWNTEAFF. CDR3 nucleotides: TGTGCCAGCAGTGTTTGGTGGAACACTGAAGCTTTCTTT.

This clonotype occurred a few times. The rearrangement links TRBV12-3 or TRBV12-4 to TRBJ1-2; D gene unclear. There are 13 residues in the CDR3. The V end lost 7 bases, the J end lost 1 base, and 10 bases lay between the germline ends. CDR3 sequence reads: CASTISVNYGYTF. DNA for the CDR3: TGTGCCAGCACTATCAGTGTTAACTATGGCTACACCTTC.

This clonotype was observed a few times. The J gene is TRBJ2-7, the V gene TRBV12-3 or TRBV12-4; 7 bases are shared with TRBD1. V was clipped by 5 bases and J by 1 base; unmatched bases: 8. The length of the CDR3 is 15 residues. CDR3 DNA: TGTGCCAGCAGTGCGACCACAGGGGAATCCTACGAGCAGTACTTC. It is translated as CASSATTGESYEQYF.

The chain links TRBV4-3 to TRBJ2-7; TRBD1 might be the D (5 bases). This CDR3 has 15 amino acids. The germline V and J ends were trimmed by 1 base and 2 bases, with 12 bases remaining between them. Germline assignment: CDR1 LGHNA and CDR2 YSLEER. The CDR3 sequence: CASSQVARGTYEQYF. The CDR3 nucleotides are TGCGCCAGCAGCCAAGTCGCAAGGGGTACCTACGAGCAGTACTTC.

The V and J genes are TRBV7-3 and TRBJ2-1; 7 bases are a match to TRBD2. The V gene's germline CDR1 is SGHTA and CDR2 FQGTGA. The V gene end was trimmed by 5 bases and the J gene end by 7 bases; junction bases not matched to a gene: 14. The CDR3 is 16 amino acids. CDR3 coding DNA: TGTGCCAGCAGCAGCGAAGCGGGGCTAGCGTCTAATGAGCAGTTCTTC. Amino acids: CASSSEAGLASNEQFF.

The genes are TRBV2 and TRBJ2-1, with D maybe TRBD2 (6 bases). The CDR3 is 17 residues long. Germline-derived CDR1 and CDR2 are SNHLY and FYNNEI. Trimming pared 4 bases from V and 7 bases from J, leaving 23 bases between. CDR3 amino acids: CASSAIVSGVRGNEQFF. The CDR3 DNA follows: TGTGCCAGCAGTGCCATTGTGTCGGGAGTTAGGGGTAATGAGCAGTTCTTC.

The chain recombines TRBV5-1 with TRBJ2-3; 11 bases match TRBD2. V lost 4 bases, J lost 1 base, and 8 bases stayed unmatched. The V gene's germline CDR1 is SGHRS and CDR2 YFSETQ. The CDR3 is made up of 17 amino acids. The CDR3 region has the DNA TGCGCCAGCAGCAGATCTAGCGGGGGGTACCGCACAGATACGCAGTATTTT. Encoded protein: CASSRSSGGYRTDTQYF.

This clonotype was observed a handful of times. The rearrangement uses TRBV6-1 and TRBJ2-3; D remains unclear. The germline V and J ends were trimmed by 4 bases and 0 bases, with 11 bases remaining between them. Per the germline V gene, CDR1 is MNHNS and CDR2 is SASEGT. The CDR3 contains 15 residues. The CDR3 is CASSGQVLSTDTQYF. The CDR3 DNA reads TGTGCCAGCAGTGGCCAGGTCCTCAGCACAGATACGCAGTATTTT.

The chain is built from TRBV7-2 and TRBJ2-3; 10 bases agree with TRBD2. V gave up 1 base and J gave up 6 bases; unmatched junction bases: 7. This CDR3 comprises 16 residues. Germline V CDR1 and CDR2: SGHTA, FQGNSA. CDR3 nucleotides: TGTGCCAGCAGCTTAGTCTCTAGCGGGAGCAGGGATACGCAGTATTTT. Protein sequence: CASSLVSSGSRDTQYF.

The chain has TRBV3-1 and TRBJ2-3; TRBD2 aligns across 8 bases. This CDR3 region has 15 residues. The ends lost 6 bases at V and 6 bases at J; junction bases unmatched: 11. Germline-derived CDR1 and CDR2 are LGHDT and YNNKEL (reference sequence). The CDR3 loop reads CASRLSGAPRDTQYF. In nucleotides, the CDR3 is TGTGCCAGCAGACTTAGCGGGGCCCCTCGGGATACGCAGTATTTT.